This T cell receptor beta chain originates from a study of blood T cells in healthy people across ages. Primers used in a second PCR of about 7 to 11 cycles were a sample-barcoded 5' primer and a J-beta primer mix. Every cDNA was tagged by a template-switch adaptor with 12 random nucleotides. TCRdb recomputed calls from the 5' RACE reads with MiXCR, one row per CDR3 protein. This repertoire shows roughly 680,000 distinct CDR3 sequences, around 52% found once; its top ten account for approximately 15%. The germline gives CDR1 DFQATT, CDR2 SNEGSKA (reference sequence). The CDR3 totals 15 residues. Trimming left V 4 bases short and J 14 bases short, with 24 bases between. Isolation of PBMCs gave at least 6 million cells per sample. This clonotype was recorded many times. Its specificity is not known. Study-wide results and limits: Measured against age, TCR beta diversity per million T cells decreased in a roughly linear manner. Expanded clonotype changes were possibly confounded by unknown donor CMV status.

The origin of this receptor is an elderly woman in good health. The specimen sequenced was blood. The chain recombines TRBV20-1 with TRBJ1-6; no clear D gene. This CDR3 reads CSATPVGGTSPALHF. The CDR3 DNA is TGCAGTGCTACCCCCGTAGGAGGAACCAGTCCGGCCCTCCACTTT.